Listed below are T cell receptor beta chains from one sample, sequenced in a study of cytomegalovirus exposure and HLA in healthy donors. Using immunoSEQ multiplex PCR, the repertoire was profiled, and TCRdb retains in-frame clones only, with some absent. The profile shows approximately 140,000 clones, over 70% of them singletons. Source material: PBMCs. Source of these receptors: a male donor in good health and CMV-seronegative. Each CDR3 is given without its conserved first and last residue.

J	V	CDR3
TRBJ2-7	TRBV11-2	ASSLAGVVGVGQY
TRBJ1-6	TRBV6-1	ATLGQPGSPLH
TRBJ2-7	TRBV28	ASSFGGVEQY
TRBJ2-6	TRBV2	ASSVESGANVLT
TRBJ2-3	TRBV4-2	ASSQDLTAFPDTQY
TRBJ1-6	TRBV19	ASTAGGPLH
TRBJ1-1	TRBV19	ASTGGYTEAF
TRBJ2-5	TRBV9	ASSVWGGETQY
TRBJ2-7	TRBV6-1	ASSEPQVDEQY
TRBJ1-1	TRBV4-3	ASSHHHKGPYTEAF
TRBJ2-3	TRBV19	ASSFSTSGDTQY
TRBJ2-7	TRBV29-1	SVEAGAAYEQY
-	TRBV9	ASSVARAGGFNEQY
TRBJ2-7	TRBV5-6	ASKSSGSFRDRSYEQY
TRBJ1-4	TRBV6-5	ASRKQGRNEKLF
TRBJ1-6	TRBV6-6	ASSYGQGADNSPLH
TRBJ1-1	TRBV6-6	ASSYGAGANTEAF
TRBJ2-5	TRBV7-9	ASSPRSPQETQY
TRBJ2-1	TRBV10-2	ATVPQGFGEQF
TRBJ2-2	TRBV28	ASSANTGELF
TRBJ2-7	TRBV6-5	ASSFSGTGDYEQY
TRBJ1-2	TRBV28	ASRRDRSYGYT
TRBJ1-1	TRBV29-1	SVVSAGSEAF
TRBJ1-3	TRBV27	ASSLLPLASGNTIY
TRBJ2-7	TRBV5-1	ASRDDRDYEQY
TRBJ2-7	TRBV13	ASSTPGLAGGRYEQY
TRBJ1-1	TRBV29-1	SVYLKTLNTEAF
TRBJ1-1	TRBV13	ASSPTPGGAAEAF
TRBJ1-1	TRBV6-6	ASSYSLGAEAF
TRBJ2-1	TRBV9	ASSVVNNEQF
TRBJ2-1	TRBV4-1	ASRQTDYNEQF
TRBJ1-5	TRBV5-4	ASSTGGRGQPQH